The next 26 T cell receptor beta chains were all read from a single sample in a study of cytomegalovirus exposure and HLA in healthy donors. PCR primers comprised 60 Vbeta and 13 Jbeta primers. Profiled with immunoSEQ multiplex PCR; TCRdb holds only in-frame clones, not every one. The data show roughly 120,000 clones, roughly 80% seen once. Sequenced: PBMCs. These TCRs come from a female donor in good health and CMV-seropositive.

In this sample, this clone turned up a few times. J is TRBJ2-3 and V is TRBV4-2, with 9 bases fitting TRBD2. Per the germline V gene, CDR1 is LGHNA and CDR2 is YNFKEQ. The J segment lost 6 bases and the V segment lost 4 bases, leaving 8 bases of the junction unmatched. CDR3 length equals 15 residues. CDR3 protein: CASSPRAGGPDTQYF. In nucleotides, the CDR3 is TGTGCCAGCAGCCCTCGGGCGGGGGGGCCCGATACGCAGTATTTT.

This clone came up a few times. The chain employs TRBV6-5 and TRBJ1-3; the D gene is possibly TRBD1 (6 bases). Looked up from germline, CDR1 is MNHEY and CDR2 is SVGAGI. The CDR3 runs 15 residues. Trimming took 4 bases from V and 3 from J, leaving 13 bases between them. The CDR3 DNA is TGTGCCAGCAGTTGGACCGGACAGCTTGGAAACACCATATATTTT. Its translation is CASSWTGQLGNTIYF.

The rearrangement uses TRBV20-1 and TRBJ2-2; TRBD2 is a possible D gene (6 bases). Germline lookup yields CDR1 DFQATT and CDR2 SNEGSKA (reference sequence). Trimming took off 5 bases at V and 8 bases at J, with 9 bases between the two ends. This CDR3 is 11 amino acids long. The CDR3 protein is CSALAGGELFF. In DNA form, the CDR3 reads TGCAGTGCTCTGGCGGGAGGGGAGCTGTTTTTT.

The V gene is TRBV27, the J gene TRBJ1-1; no reliable D call. CDR3 size: 14 residues. Germline CDR1 is MNHEY and CDR2 is SMNVEV (reference sequence). Trimming shortened V by 5 bases and J by 2 bases, and 12 bases separated the two germline ends. As DNA, the CDR3 is TGTGCCAGCAGTCCCCGGACGGGAAACACTGAAGCTTTCTTT. Amino acid sequence: CASSPRTGNTEAFF.

The rearrangement uses TRBV18 and TRBJ1-5; TRBD1 matches 10 bases. Germline V gives CDR1 KGHSH, CDR2 LQKENI. J was trimmed by 9 bases and V by 4 bases; bases with no gene match: 6. The CDR3 is 14 residues long. The CDR3, as DNA: TGTGCCAGCTCACAGGGACAGGGGTGGTGGCCCCAGCATTTT. This translates into CASSQGQGWWPQHF.

V and J are TRBV25-1 and TRBJ2-2; 7 nucleotides match TRBD1. The CDR3 runs 15 residues. V gave up 4 bases and J gave up 5 bases; unmatched junction bases: 7. CDR1 and CDR2 (germline): MGHDK, SYGVNS. The CDR3 DNA sequence: TGTGCCAGCAGTGCAGGACAGGTCCGGACCGGGGAGCTGTTTTTT. Translation gives CASSAGQVRTGELFF. Filled out from reference TRBV25-1 and TRBJ2-2, the complete variable domain reads EADIYQTPRYLVIGTGKKITLECSQTMGHDKMYWYQQDPGMELHLIHYSYGVNSTEKGDLSSESTVSRIRTEHFPLTLESARPSHTSQYLCASSAGQVRTGELFFGEGSRLTVL.

This clone occurred once. The chain employs TRBV6-5 and TRBJ2-7; maybe TRBD1 (5 bases). Trimming cost V 4 bases and J 1 base, with 11 bases left between them. Germline V gives CDR1 MNHEY, CDR2 SVGAGI. The CDR3 is 14 residues long. Here the CDR3 reads CASSLIRESYEQYF. For the CDR3, the DNA is TGTGCCAGCAGTTTAATCAGGGAATCCTACGAGCAGTACTTC.

The gene calls are TRBV4-1 and TRBJ1-4; TRBD1 aligns across 7 bases. The J segment lost 8 bases and the V segment lost 1 base, leaving 4 bases of the junction unmatched. The CDR3 covers 14 residues. Germline V gives CDR1 MGHRA, CDR2 YSYEKL. The CDR3 DNA follows: TGCGCCAGCAGCCAAGGAGGGGGCGAGGAAAAACTGTTTTTT. It is translated as CASSQGGGEEKLFF.

The chain couples TRBV30 to TRBJ1-3; D unclear. Germline CDR1 is GTSNPN and CDR2 is SVGIG (reference sequence). Trimming shortened V by 0 bases and J by 0 bases, and 15 bases separated the two germline ends. The CDR3 has 17 residues. The CDR3 nucleotides read TGTGCCTGGAGTGTTGGTAGAGGGCCAGCCTCTGGAAACACCATATATTTT. It specifies CAWSVGRGPASGNTIYF.

This clone was seen only once. This chain uses TRBV7-9 with TRBJ2-1; tentatively, D is TRBD1 (6 bases). Germline-derived CDR1 and CDR2 are SEHNR and FQNEAQ (reference sequence). V lost 5 bases, J lost 1 base, and 15 bases lay in between. This CDR3 has 16 amino acids. The CDR3 DNA follows: TGTGCCAGCAGCGCCAGGGGCCCACATTCCTACAATGAGCAGTTCTTC. It yields the protein CASSARGPHSYNEQFF.

The chain is built from TRBV28 and TRBJ1-6, with 9 nucleotides matching TRBD1. The germline CDR1 and CDR2 sequences are MDHEN and SYDVKM. The V gene end was trimmed by 6 bases and the J gene end by 3 bases; junction bases not matched to a gene: 0. This CDR3 has 14 residues. CDR3 nucleotide sequence: TGTGCCAGCAGGGGACAGGGCTATAATTCACCCCTCCACTTT. Its protein product is CASRGQGYNSPLHF.

The chain recombines TRBV5-1 with TRBJ2-7; weak D call: TRBD2 (5 bases). V was pared by 0 bases and J by 6 bases, with 7 bases between. The CDR3 covers 12 residues. The V gene's germline CDR1 is SGHRS and CDR2 YFSETQ. The CDR3 sequence is CASSLGRGEQYF. CDR3 nucleotide sequence: TGCGCCAGCAGCTTGGGACGGGGCGAGCAGTACTTC.

This chain joins TRBV29-1 and TRBJ2-4; 10 bases align to TRBD1. Germline loops: CDR1 SQVTM, CDR2 ANQGSEA. Unmatched junction bases numbered 0, after V lost 3 bases and J lost 4 bases. This CDR3 spans 13 amino acids. Here the CDR3 reads CSVEGQGKNIQYF. The DNA of the CDR3 is TGCAGCGTTGAGGGACAGGGGAAAAACATTCAGTACTTC.

The V and J genes are TRBV5-1 and TRBJ2-2; 9 bases match TRBD1. Germline trimming cut 4 bases from V and 5 bases from J; bases unmatched to any gene: 6. The CDR3 runs to 15 residues. Looked up from germline, CDR1 is SGHRS and CDR2 is YFSETQ. CDR3 coding DNA: TGCGCCAGCAGCCAACAGGGGGCTGAAACCGGGGAGCTGTTTTTT. Its protein is CASSQQGAETGELFF.

The genes are TRBV6-5 and TRBJ2-5; D is undetermined. The CDR3 loop spans 12 amino acids. V was clipped by 6 bases and J by 0 bases, with 5 bases between them. Germline loops: CDR1 MNHEY, CDR2 SVGAGI. The CDR3 nucleotides read TGTGCCAGCAGACTCGACCAAGAGACCCAGTACTTC. Its protein is CASRLDQETQYF.

V and J are TRBV13 and TRBJ2-3; 8 nucleotides align to TRBD1. The V segment lost 7 bases and the J segment 0 bases; nucleotides outside the gene matches: 6. The germline V gene encodes CDR1 PRHDT and CDR2 FYEKMQ (reference sequence). The CDR3 consists of 15 residues. In nucleotides, the CDR3 is TGTGCCAGCAAGGAGGGACAGGCTAGCACAGATACGCAGTATTTT. Translated: CASKEGQASTDTQYF.

In its sample, this clone was seen once. The rearrangement uses TRBV15 and TRBJ2-2; no clear D. In germline, CDR1 is LNHNV, CDR2 YYDKDF (reference sequence). The CDR3 runs 16 residues. Trimming took off 0 bases at V and 2 bases at J, with 10 bases between the two ends. DNA for the CDR3: TGTGCCACCAGCAGAGATCACGGTAGCAACACCGGGGAGCTGTTTTTT. Amino acid sequence: CATSRDHGSNTGELFF.

V usage is TRBV30 and J usage is TRBJ2-5, with D perhaps TRBD2 (6 bases). Judging by the DNA end, TRBJ2-7 fits better; the J call may be wrong. CDR3 length: 14 amino acids. Per the germline V gene, CDR1 is GTSNPN and CDR2 is SVGIG (reference sequence). The CDR3 here is CAWRRGVTPYEQYF. The CDR3 region has the DNA TGTGCCTGGAGACGCGGGGTTACCCCCTACGAGCAGTACTTC.

This sequence joins TRBV10-1 and TRBJ1-4, with D maybe TRBD1 (5 bases). V was cut by 7 bases and J by 17 bases, with 23 bases left in between. CDR1 is WNHNN and CDR2 is SYGVQD in the germline V gene (reference sequence). The CDR3 sequence is 13 residues long. The chain's CDR3 is CASTTLGGREGFF. CDR3 DNA sequence: TGCGCCAGCACCACTCTCGGAGGCAGGGAGGGTTTTTTT.

This chain connects TRBV7-8 to TRBJ1-6; no definite D call. This CDR3 is built from 12 residues. Trimming pared 5 bases from V and 5 bases from J, leaving 4 bases between. Per the germline V gene, CDR1 is SGHVS and CDR2 is FQNEAQ. The CDR3 sequence: CASSNNNSPLHF. The DNA of the CDR3 is TGTGCCAGCAGCAACAATAATTCACCCCTCCACTTT.

V gene TRBV5-1 combines with J gene TRBJ1-2, with D perhaps TRBD1 (6 bases). V was pared by 0 bases and J by 7 bases, with 16 bases between. The CDR3 contains 15 residues. The V gene's germline CDR1 is SGHRS and CDR2 YFSETQ. CDR3 DNA: TGCGCCAGCAGCTTGGCAGGGGCAGGACGTGGTGGCTACACCTTC. It translates to CASSLAGAGRGGYTF.

The J gene is TRBJ2-2, the V gene TRBV5-1; TRBD2 matches 7 bases. The CDR3 is 15 amino acids. V shed 4 bases, J shed 0 bases, and the junction held 3 bases outside the gene matches. Germline V gives CDR1 SGHRS, CDR2 YFSETQ. CDR3 nucleotide sequence: TGCGCCAGCAGCCCGGGACTATCGAACACCGGGGAGCTGTTTTTT. Its translation: CASSPGLSNTGELFF.

The J gene is TRBJ2-7, the V gene TRBV7-6; 11 nucleotides agree with TRBD1. The CDR3 extends over 16 amino acids. The V gene end was trimmed by 1 base and the J gene end by 5 bases; junction bases not matched to a gene: 7. In germline, CDR1 is SGHVS, CDR2 FNYEAQ. CDR3 sequence (DNA): TGTGCCAGCAGCTTAGGGCCCGGACAGGGGGCAAACGAGCAGTACTTC. This translates into CASSLGPGQGANEQYF.

The chain combines TRBV2 with TRBJ1-2; 9 bases agree with TRBD1. The germline V gene has CDR1 SNHLY and CDR2 FYNNEI. Trimming at V came to 7 bases and at J to 6 bases, leaving 6 bases not matched to a gene. The CDR3 contains 13 residues. CDR3 in amino acids: CASITQGADGYTF. The CDR3 nucleotides read TGTGCCAGCATTACACAGGGGGCTGATGGCTACACCTTC.

The chain combines TRBV15 with TRBJ1-2; D might be TRBD1 (5 bases). The CDR3 is 15 amino acids. V lost 0 bases, J lost 6 bases, and 14 bases lay in between. CDR1 LNHNV and CDR2 YYDKDF come from the germline V gene (reference sequence). Here the CDR3 reads CATSRDQGSADGYTF. The CDR3 DNA sequence: TGTGCCACCAGCAGAGACCAGGGAAGTGCGGATGGCTACACCTTC.

The chain uses TRBV28 and TRBJ1-2, with D unresolved. V was shortened by 4 bases and J by 8 bases, with 14 bases between the two germline ends. Germline V gene sequence: CDR1 MDHEN, CDR2 SYDVKM. The CDR3 is 13 residues long. CDR3 loop: CASSSLGKGGYTF. The CDR3 DNA reads as TGTGCCAGCAGTTCCCTAGGTAAAGGCGGCTACACCTTC.